This TCR beta chain was sequenced for a study of blood T cell repertoires in COVID-19. The wider study: Material from acute and convalescent COVID-19 was sourced from the United States, Italy and Spain. T cells, B-cell-depleted T cells, or PBMCs provided the cDNA or gDNA that served as material.

Participants had their cohort set by participant-reported clinical history. Clones were read by immunoSEQ multiplex PCR, and TCRdb kept only the in-frame ones, dropping some. The table has some 340,000 clones, less than 90% seen once. CDR1 and CDR2 from the germline V gene are SGHDT and YYEEEE. V was pared by 0 bases and J by 1 base, with 10 bases between. The CDR3 is made up of 15 amino acids. This clone was seen just once. The chain employs TRBV5-6 and TRBJ1-1; D gene unclear. Sequencing was performed on PBMCs or T cells enriched from blood (not recorded which). This TCR came from a woman in her forties or fifties who had recovered from COVID-19. Written as DNA, the CDR3 is TGTGCCAGCAGCTTGGACCTACCAGGGAACACTGAAGCTTTCTTT. Amino acids: CASSLDLPGNTEAFF.